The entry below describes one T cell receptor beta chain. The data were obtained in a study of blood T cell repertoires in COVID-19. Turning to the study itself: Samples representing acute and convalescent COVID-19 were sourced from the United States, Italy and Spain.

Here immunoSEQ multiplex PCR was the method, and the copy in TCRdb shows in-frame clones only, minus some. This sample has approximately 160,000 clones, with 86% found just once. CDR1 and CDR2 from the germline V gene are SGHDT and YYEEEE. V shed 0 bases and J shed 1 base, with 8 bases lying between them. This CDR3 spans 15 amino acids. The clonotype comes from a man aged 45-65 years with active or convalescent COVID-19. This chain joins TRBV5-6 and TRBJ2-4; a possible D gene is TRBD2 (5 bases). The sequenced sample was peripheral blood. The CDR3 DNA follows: TGTGCCAGCAGCTTGGTGGGAGACGCCAAAAACATTCAGTACTTC. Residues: CASSLVGDAKNIQYF.